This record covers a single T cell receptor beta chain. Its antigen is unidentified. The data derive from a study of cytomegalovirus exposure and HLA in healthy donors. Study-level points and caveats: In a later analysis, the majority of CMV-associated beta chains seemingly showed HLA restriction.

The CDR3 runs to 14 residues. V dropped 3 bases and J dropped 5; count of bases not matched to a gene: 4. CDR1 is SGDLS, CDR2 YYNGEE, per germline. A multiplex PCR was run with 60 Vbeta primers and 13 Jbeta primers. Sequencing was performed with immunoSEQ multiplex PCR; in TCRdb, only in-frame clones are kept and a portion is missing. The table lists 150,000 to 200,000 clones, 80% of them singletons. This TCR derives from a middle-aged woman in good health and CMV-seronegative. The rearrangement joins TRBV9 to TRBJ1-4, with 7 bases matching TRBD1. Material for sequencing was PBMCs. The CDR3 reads CASSATGLNEKLFF. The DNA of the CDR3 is TGTGCCAGCAGCGCGACAGGGTTAAATGAAAAACTGTTTTTT.